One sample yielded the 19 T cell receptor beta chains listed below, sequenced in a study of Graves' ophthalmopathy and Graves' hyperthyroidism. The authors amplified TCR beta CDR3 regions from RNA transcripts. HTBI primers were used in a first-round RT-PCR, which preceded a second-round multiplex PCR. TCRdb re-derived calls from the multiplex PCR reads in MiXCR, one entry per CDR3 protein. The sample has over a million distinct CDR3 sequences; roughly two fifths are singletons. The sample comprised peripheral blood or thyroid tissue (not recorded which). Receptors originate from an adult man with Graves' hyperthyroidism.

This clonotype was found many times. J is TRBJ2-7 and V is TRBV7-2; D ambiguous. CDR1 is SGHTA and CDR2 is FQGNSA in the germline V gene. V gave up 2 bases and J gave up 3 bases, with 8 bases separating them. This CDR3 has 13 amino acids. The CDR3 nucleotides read TGTGCCAGCAGCTTATCCTGCTTCTACGAGCAGTACTTC. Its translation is CASSLSCFYEQYF.

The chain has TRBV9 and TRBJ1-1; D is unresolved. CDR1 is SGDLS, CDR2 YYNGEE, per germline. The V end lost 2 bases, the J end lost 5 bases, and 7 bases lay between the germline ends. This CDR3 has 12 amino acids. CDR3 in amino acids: CASSVTLTEAFF. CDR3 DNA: TGTGCCAGCAGCGTGACGCTGACTGAAGCTTTCTTT.

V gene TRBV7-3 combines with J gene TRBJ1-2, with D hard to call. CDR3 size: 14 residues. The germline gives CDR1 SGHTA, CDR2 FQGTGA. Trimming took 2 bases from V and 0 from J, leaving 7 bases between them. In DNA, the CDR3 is TGTGCCAGCAGCTTAGAGGAAGCTAACTATGGCTACACCTTC. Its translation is CASSLEEANYGYTF.

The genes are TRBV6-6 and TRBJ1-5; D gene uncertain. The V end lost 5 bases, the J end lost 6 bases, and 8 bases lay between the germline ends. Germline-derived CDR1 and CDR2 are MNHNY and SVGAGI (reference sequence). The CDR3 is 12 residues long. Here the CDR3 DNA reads TGTGCCAGCAGTGTAGGACCTCAGCCCCAGCATTTT. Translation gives CASSVGPQPQHF.

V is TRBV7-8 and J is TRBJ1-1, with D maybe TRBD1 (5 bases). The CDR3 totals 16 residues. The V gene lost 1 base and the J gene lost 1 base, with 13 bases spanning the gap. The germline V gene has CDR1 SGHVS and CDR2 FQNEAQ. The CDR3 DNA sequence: TGTGCCAGCAGCTTAGAGGGTTCGGGGGGGAACACTGAAGCTTTCTTT. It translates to CASSLEGSGGNTEAFF.

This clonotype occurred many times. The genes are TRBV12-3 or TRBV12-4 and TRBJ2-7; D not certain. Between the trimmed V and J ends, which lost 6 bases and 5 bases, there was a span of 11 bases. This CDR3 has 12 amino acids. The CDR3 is CASSRIRNEQYF. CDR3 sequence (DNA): TGTGCCAGCAGCCGGATAAGGAACGAGCAGTACTTC.

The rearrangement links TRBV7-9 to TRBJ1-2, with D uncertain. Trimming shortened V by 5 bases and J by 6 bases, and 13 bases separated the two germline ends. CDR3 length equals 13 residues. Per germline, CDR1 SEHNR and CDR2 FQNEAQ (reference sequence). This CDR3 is CASSQVGWDGYTF. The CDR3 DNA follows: TGTGCCAGCAGCCAAGTGGGTTGGGATGGCTACACCTTC.

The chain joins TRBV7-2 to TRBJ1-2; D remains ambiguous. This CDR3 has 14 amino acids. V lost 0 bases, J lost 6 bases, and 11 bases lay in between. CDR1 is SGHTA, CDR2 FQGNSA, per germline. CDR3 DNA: TGTGCCAGCAGCTTAGCTCGGTGGGGTGATGGCTACACCTTC. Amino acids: CASSLARWGDGYTF.

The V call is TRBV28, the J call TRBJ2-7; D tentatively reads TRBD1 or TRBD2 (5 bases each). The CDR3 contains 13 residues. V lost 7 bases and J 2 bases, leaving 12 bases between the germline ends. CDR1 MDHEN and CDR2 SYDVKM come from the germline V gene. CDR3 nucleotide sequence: TGTGCCAGCAACGGGGACGGAACCTACGAGCAGTACTTC. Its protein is CASNGDGTYEQYF.

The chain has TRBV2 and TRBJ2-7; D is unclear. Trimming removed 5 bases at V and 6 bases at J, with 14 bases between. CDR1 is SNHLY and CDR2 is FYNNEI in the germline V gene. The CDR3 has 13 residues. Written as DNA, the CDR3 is TGTGCCAGCAGTTATAGGCCGCCGGTCGAGCAGTACTTC. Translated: CASSYRPPVEQYF.

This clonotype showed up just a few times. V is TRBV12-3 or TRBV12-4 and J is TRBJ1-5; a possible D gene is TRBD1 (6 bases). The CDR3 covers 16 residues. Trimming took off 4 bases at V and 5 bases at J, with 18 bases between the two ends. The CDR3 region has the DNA TGTGCCAGCAGTTCAATAAATAACAGGGTGGATCAGCCCCAGCATTTT. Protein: CASSSINNRVDQPQHF.

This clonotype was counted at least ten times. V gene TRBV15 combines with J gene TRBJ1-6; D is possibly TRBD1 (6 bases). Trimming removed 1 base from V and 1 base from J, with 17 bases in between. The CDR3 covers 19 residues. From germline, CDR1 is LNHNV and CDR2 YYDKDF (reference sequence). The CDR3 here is CATSRAFLQGGSYNSPLHF. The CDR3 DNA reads TGTGCCACCAGCAGAGCCTTCCTACAGGGTGGGTCCTATAATTCACCCCTCCACTTT.

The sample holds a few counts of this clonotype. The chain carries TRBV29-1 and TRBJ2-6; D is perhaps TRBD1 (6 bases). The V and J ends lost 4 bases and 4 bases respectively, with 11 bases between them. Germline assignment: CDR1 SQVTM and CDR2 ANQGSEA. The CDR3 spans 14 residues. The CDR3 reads CSVVLGTGANVLTF. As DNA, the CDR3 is TGCAGCGTTGTACTAGGGACAGGGGCCAACGTCCTGACTTTC.

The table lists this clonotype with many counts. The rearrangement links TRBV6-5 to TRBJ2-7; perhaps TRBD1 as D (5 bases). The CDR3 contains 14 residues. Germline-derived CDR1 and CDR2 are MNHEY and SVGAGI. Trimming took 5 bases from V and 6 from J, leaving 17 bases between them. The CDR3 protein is CASSEQQARGEQYF. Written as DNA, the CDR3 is TGTGCCAGCAGTGAACAACAGGCAAGGGGCGAGCAGTACTTC.

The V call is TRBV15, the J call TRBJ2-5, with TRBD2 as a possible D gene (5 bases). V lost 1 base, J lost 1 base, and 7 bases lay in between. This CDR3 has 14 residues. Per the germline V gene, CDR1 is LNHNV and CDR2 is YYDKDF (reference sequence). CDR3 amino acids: CATSRGLPQETQYF. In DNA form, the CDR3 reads TGTGCCACCAGCAGAGGACTACCCCAAGAGACCCAGTACTTC.

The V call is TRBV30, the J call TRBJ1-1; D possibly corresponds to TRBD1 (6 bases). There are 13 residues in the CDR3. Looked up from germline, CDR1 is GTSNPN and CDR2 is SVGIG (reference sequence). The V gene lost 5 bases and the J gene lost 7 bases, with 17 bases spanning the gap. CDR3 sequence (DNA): TGTGCCTGGTCCGGGACAAGTGGCCTTGAAGCTTTCTTT. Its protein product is CAWSGTSGLEAFF.

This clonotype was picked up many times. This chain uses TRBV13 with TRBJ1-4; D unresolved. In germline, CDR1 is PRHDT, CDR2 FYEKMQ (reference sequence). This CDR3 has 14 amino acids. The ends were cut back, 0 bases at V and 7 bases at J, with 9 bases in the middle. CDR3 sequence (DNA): TGTGCCAGCAGCTTAGGGACTGAAGCTGAAAAACTGTTTTTT. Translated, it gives CASSLGTEAEKLFF.

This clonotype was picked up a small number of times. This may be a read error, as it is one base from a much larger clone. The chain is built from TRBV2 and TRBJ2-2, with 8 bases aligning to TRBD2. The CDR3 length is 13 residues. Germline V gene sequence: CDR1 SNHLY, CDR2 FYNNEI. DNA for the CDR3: TGTGCCAGCAGACTAGCGGTCACCGGGGAGCCGTTTTTT. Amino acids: CASRLAVTGEPFF.

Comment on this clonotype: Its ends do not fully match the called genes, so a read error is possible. CDR3 sequence: CSATTGTFSCEQYF. CDR3 DNA: TGCAGTGCTACAACCGGGACGTTTTCCTGCGAGCAGTACTTC. The chain couples TRBV20-1 to TRBJ2-7, with D perhaps TRBD1 or TRBD2 (5 bases each). CDR1 and CDR2 (germline): DFQATT, SNEGSKA (reference sequence). The length of the CDR3 is 14 residues.